Below are 16 T cell receptor beta chains sequenced from a single sample in a study of blood T cell repertoires in COVID-19 (dated by TCRdb to the early 2020s). The library came from the immunoSEQ multiplex PCR assay. Drawn from immuneACCESS, this table holds only the in-frame rearrangements with V and J called that TCRdb kept. Clones are partly lost; checked studies trace under half to an unresolved V gene and leave the rest unexplained. The sample yields about 94,000 clones; roughly 80% were counted once. The ten largest clones add up to approximately 6.7% of the sample. Sequencing was done on a sample of peripheral blood. All receptors come from a man aged 60-69 years with acute or convalescent COVID-19.

The gene calls are TRBV4-1 and TRBJ1-2, with 9 bases lining up with TRBD1. In germline, CDR1 is MGHRA, CDR2 YSYEKL. V lost 4 bases and J lost 6; bases outside the gene matches: 6. The length of the CDR3 is 14 residues. CDR3 DNA sequence: TGCGCCAGCAGCCTAGGGGACAGGGTTGATGGCTACACCTTC. As protein: CASSLGDRVDGYTF.

This chain joins TRBV6-5 and TRBJ2-3, with TRBD2 matching over 8 bases. The germline V gene encodes CDR1 MNHEY and CDR2 SVGAGI. Trimming cost V 1 base and J 5 bases; bases outside gene matches: 2. This CDR3 is 14 amino acids long. CDR3 residues: CASSYLAGGDTQYF. DNA of the CDR3: TGTGCCAGCAGTTACTTGGCGGGGGGAGATACGCAGTATTTT.

The V and J genes are TRBV11-2 and TRBJ1-5; TRBD1 is a possible D gene (5 bases). Trimming cost V 4 bases and J 9 bases, with 22 bases left between them. The germline V gene encodes CDR1 SGHAT and CDR2 FQNNGV. The CDR3 has 16 residues. The CDR3 bases are TGTGCCAGCAGCTCGGCTGGCGGCAGCGGGACGGCGCCCCAGCATTTT. Its protein is CASSSAGGSGTAPQHF.

The chain carries TRBV7-9 and TRBJ1-2; maybe TRBD1 (6 bases). V lost 3 bases to trimming and J lost 4 bases, with 15 bases between them. Germline-derived CDR1 and CDR2 are SEHNR and FQNEAQ (reference sequence). The CDR3 runs 15 residues. In nucleotides, the CDR3 is TGTGCCAGCAGCTTGGACAGTCGACGGCGCTATGGCTACACCTTC. Translating gives CASSLDSRRRYGYTF.

This chain connects TRBV5-8 to TRBJ2-7; TRBD1 might be the D (5 bases). V dropped 4 bases and J dropped 0 bases, with 14 bases sitting between them. The CDR3 runs to 15 residues. Germline CDR1 and CDR2: SGHTS and YDEGEE. This CDR3 is CASSLNRYTSYEQYF. CDR3 coding DNA: TGTGCCAGCAGCCTAAACAGGTATACCTCCTACGAGCAGTACTTC.

The chain employs TRBV7-6 and TRBJ2-7; D remains ambiguous. This CDR3 is 11 amino acids long. Trimming pared 5 bases from V and 3 bases from J, leaving 5 bases between. CDR1 SGHVS and CDR2 FNYEAQ come from the germline V gene. CDR3 loop: CASSLRYEQYF. For the CDR3, the DNA is TGTGCCAGCAGCCTCCGCTACGAGCAGTACTTC.

This rearrangement joins TRBV27 to TRBJ2-1, with D possibly being TRBD2 (7 bases). CDR3 length: 14 amino acids. The V gene's germline CDR1 is MNHEY and CDR2 SMNVEV (reference sequence). Trimming cost V 5 bases and J 8 bases, with 16 bases left between them. As DNA, the CDR3 is TGTGCCAGCAGTCCGGTCGCGGGGGCGGATGAGCAGTTCTTC. Translating it yields CASSPVAGADEQFF.

The V and J genes are TRBV19 and TRBJ1-5, with TRBD1 as a possible D gene (5 bases). Germline CDR1 LNHDA, CDR2 SQIVND (reference sequence). V gave up 3 bases and J gave up 3 bases, with 12 bases separating them. CDR3 length: 15 amino acids. CDR3 nucleotides: TGTGCCAGTAGTATGTCTGGGGCCAACAATCAGCCCCAGCATTTT. Encoded protein: CASSMSGANNQPQHF.

CDR3 coding DNA: TGTGCCAGTAGTATCTTGGGGACAGGGGATAAGAATGGCTACACCTTC. Its translation: CASSILGTGDKNGYTF. The rearrangement links TRBV19 to TRBJ1-2; 10 bases align to TRBD1. Germline V CDR1 and CDR2: LNHDA, SQIVND (reference sequence). The CDR3 spans 16 residues. Germline trimming cut 3 bases from V and 6 bases from J; bases unmatched to any gene: 10.

This chain joins TRBV9 and TRBJ2-1; 9 nucleotides agree with TRBD2. V dropped 2 bases and J dropped 6; count of bases not matched to a gene: 6. The CDR3 contains 15 residues. Germline CDR1 reads SGDLS; CDR2 reads YYNGEE. DNA of the CDR3: TGTGCCAGCAGCGTGAGCGGGGGGCGAACCAATGAGCAGTTCTTC. Amino acid sequence: CASSVSGGRTNEQFF. Full variable domain (rest looked up from reference TRBV9 and TRBJ2-1): DSGVTQTPKHLITATGQRVTLRCSPRSGDLSVYWYQQSLDQGLQFLIQYYNGEERAKGNILERFSAQQFPDLHSELNLSSLELGDSALYFCASSVSGGRTNEQFFGPGTRLTVL.

This chain links TRBV5-1 with TRBJ2-5; D gene unclear. V shed 0 bases and J shed 3 bases, with 3 bases lying between them. Germline CDR1 reads SGHRS; CDR2 reads YFSETQ. The CDR3 length is 12 residues. The CDR3 sequence: CASSLAEETQYF. CDR3 in DNA: TGCGCCAGCAGCTTGGCAGAAGAGACCCAGTACTTC.

The chain links TRBV9 to TRBJ1-1; unclear D gene. The germline gives CDR1 SGDLS, CDR2 YYNGEE. The CDR3 totals 14 residues. The V end lost 0 bases, the J end lost 4 bases, and 10 bases lay between the germline ends. CDR3 nucleotide sequence: TGTGCCAGCAGCGTAGAAACAGAGGGCACTGAAGCTTTCTTT. It yields the protein CASSVETEGTEAFF.

CDR3 in amino acids: CASSYWTGDSPLHF. Here the CDR3 DNA reads TGTGCCAGCAGTTACTGGACAGGGGATTCACCCCTCCACTTT. The V gene is TRBV6-5, the J gene TRBJ1-6; 9 nucleotides align to TRBD1. This CDR3 is built from 14 residues. The germline V gene encodes CDR1 MNHEY and CDR2 SVGAGI. Unmatched junction bases numbered 0, after V lost 1 base and J lost 8 bases.

This chain uses TRBV9 with TRBJ2-3, with a tentative D call TRBD2 (6 bases). Germline CDR1 is SGDLS and CDR2 is YYNGEE. The CDR3 length is 16 residues. The germline V and J ends were trimmed by 4 bases and 0 bases, with 15 bases remaining between them. The DNA for the CDR3 is TGTGCCAGCAGCCCCTTTGGAGGGCGAAGCACAGATACGCAGTATTTT. Protein sequence: CASSPFGGRSTDTQYF.

V usage is TRBV7-9 and J usage is TRBJ1-6; D is unclear. Germline assignment: CDR1 SEHNR and CDR2 FQNEAQ (reference sequence). The CDR3 length is 15 residues. V gave up 1 base and J gave up 10 bases, with 14 bases separating them. The CDR3 nucleotides read TGTGCCAGCAGCTTAGGGGCGGGTGGCGGATCACCCCTCCACTTT. Translating gives CASSLGAGGGSPLHF.

The CDR3 here is CASSYGTGGASEKLFF. CDR3 DNA sequence: TGTGCCAGCAGTTACGGGACAGGGGGCGCGAGTGAAAAACTGTTTTTT. The chain is built from TRBV6-5 and TRBJ1-4, with 12 positions matching TRBD1. Unmatched junction bases numbered 5, after V lost 2 bases and J lost 7 bases. This CDR3 is 16 amino acids long. Germline V gene sequence: CDR1 MNHEY, CDR2 SVGAGI.